This TCR beta chain was retrieved from a study of cytomegalovirus exposure and HLA in healthy donors. General study points: Generally TCR sequences proved uncommon, though certain public TCRs appeared in numerous donors.

A note on this clone: Its antigen is unknown.

PCR employed 60 Vbeta and 13 Jbeta primers. TCRdb keeps only in-frame clones here, not all; method: immunoSEQ multiplex PCR. The listing contains approximately 68,000 clones. Germline V CDR1 and CDR2: SQVTM, ANQGSEA. This CDR3 is built from 16 residues. The trim removed 4 bases at V and 4 bases at J, leaving 7 bases unmatched. This TCR was sampled from a female donor in good health and CMV-seropositive. Sequenced material: PBMCs. The V call is TRBV29-1, the J call TRBJ2-6; 10 positions agree with TRBD2. The chain's CDR3 is CSVASGSGSGANVLTF. CDR3 sequence (DNA): TGCAGCGTTGCTAGCGGGAGCGGGAGCGGGGCCAACGTCCTGACTTTC.